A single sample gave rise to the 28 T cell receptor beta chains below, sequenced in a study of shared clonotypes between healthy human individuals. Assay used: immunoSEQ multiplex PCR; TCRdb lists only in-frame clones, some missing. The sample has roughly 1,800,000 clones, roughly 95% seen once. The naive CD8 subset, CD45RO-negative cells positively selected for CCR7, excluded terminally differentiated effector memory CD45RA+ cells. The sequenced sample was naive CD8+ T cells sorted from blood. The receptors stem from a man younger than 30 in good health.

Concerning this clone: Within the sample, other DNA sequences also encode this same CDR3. This CDR3 reads CASSEARGGDTQYF. CDR3 DNA: TGTGCCAGCAGTGAAGCGCGGGGGGGGGATACGCAGTATTTT. This chain connects TRBV2 to TRBJ2-3, with 9 bases identical to TRBD2. Germline V lookup: CDR1 SNHLY, CDR2 FYNNEI. V lost 0 bases, J lost 6 bases, and 1 base stayed unmatched. There are 14 residues in the CDR3.

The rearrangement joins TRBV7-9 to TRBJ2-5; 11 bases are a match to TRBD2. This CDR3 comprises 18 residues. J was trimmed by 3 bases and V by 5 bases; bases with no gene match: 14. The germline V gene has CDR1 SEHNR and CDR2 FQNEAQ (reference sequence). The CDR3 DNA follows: TGTGCCAGCAGCCTGATCCTGCTAGCGGGAGGCCGCGAAGAGACCCAGTACTTC. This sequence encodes CASSLILLAGGREETQYF.

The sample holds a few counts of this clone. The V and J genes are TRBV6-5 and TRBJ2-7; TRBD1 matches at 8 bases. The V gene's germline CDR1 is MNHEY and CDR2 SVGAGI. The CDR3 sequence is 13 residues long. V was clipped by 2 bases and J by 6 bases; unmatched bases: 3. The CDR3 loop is CASSYGQGAEQYF. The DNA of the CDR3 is TGTGCCAGCAGTTACGGGCAGGGGGCCGAGCAGTACTTC.

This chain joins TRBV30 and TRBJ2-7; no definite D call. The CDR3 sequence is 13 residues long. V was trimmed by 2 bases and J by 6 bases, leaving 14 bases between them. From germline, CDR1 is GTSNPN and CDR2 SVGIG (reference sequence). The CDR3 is CAWSLEFNFEQYF. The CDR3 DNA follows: TGTGCCTGGAGTTTGGAATTTAACTTCGAGCAGTACTTC. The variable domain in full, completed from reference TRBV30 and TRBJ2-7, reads SQTIHQWPATLVQPVGSPLSLECTVEGTSNPNLYWYRQAAGRGLQLLFYSVGIGQISSEVPQNLSASRPQDRQFILSSKKLLLSDSGFYLCAWSLEFNFEQYFGPGTRLTVT.

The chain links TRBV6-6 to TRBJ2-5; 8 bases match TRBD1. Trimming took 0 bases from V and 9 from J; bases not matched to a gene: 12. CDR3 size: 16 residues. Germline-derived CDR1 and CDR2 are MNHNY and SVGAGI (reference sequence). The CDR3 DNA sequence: TGTGCCAGCAGTTACTCCGACGCGGACAGGGTATTCGCCCAGTACTTC. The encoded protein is CASSYSDADRVFAQYF.

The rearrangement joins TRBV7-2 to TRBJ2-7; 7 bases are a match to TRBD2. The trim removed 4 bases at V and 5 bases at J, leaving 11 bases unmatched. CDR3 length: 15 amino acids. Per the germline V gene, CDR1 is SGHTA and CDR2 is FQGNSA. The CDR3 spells CASSSSISGGNEQYF. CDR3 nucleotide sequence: TGTGCCAGCAGCTCCTCGATATCCGGGGGGAACGAGCAGTACTTC.

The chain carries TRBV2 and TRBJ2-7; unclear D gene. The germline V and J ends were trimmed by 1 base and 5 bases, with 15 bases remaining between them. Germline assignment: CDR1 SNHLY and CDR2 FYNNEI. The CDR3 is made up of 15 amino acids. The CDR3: CASSEGVLSIHEQYF. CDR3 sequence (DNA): TGTGCCAGCAGTGAAGGTGTCCTTTCAATCCACGAGCAGTACTTC.

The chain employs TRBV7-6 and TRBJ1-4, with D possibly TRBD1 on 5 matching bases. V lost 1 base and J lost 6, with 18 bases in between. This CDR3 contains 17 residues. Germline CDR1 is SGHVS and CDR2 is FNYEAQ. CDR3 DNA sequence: TGTGCCAGCAGCTTAGTGCCGGGTGTAGGGGCGGATGAAAAACTGTTTTTT. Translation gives CASSLVPGVGADEKLFF.

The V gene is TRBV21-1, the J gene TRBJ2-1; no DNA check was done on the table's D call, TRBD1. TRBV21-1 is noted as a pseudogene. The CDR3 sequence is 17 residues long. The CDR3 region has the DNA TGTGCCAGCAGCAAACGGTCGGCCTTACAGGGCTACAATGAGCAGTTCTTC. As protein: CASSKRSALQGYNEQFF.

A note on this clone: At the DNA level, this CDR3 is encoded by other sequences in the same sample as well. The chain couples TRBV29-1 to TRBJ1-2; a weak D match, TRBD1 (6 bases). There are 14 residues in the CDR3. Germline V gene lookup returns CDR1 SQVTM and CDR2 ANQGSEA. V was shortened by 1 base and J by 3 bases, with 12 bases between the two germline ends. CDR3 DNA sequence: TGCAGCGTTGAAGCGGGGCAGGGGTACTATGGCTACACCTTC. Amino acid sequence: CSVEAGQGYYGYTF.

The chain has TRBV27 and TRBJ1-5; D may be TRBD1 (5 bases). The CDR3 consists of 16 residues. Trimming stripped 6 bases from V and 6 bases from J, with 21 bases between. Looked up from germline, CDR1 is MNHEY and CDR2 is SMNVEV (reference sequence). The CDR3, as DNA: TGTGCCAGCAGCTATAAAGGCGGGGACGTGGGTCAGCCCCAGCATTTT. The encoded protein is CASSYKGGDVGQPQHF.

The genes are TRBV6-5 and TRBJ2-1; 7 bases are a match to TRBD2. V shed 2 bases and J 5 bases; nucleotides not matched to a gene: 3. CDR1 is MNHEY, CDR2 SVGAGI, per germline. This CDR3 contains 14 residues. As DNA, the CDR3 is TGTGCCAGCAGTTACACCACTAGCGACAATGAGCAGTTCTTC. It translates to CASSYTTSDNEQFF.

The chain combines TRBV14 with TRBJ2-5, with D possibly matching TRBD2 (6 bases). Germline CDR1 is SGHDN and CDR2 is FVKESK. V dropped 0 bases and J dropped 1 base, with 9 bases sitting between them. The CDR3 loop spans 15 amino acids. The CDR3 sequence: CASSQERDFQETQYF. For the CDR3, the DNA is TGTGCCAGCAGCCAAGAACGGGACTTCCAAGAGACCCAGTACTTC.

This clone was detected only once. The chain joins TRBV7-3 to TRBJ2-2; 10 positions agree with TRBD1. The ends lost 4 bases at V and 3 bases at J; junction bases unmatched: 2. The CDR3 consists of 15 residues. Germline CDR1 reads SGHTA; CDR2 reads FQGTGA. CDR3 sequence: CASSSGQGDTGELFF. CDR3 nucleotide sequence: TGTGCCAGCAGCTCAGGACAGGGGGACACCGGGGAGCTGTTTTTT. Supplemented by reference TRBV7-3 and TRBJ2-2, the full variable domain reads GAGVSQTPSNKVTEKGKYVELRCDPISGHTALYWYRQSLGQGPEFLIYFQGTGAADDSGLPNDRFFAVRPEGSVSTLKIQRTERGDSAVYLCASSSGQGDTGELFFGEGSRLTVL.

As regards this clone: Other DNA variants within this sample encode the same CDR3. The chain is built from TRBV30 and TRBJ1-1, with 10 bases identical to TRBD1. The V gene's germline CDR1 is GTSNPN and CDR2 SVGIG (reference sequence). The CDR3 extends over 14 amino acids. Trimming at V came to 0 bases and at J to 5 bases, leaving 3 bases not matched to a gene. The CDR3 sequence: CAWSVGQGGTEAFF. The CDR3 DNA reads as TGTGCCTGGAGTGTAGGACAGGGGGGAACTGAAGCTTTCTTT.

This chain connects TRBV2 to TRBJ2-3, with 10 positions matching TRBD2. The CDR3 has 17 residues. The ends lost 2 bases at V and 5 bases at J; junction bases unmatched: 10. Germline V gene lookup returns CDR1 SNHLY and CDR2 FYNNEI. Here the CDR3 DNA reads TGTGCCAGCAGTGAAATGGCAGCGGGAGGGCCTATAGATACGCAGTATTTT. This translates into CASSEMAAGGPIDTQYF.

As DNA, the CDR3 is TGTGCCAGCAGCGGATCCGGGACTACCGAGCTGTTTTTT. Translated: CASSGSGTTELFF. The chain couples TRBV9 to TRBJ2-2; 7 nucleotides line up with TRBD2. V shed 3 bases and J 11 bases; nucleotides not matched to a gene: 7. This CDR3 spans 13 amino acids. Per germline, CDR1 SGDLS and CDR2 YYNGEE. Looking up the rest from reference TRBV9 and TRBJ2-2 gives the full variable domain: DSGVTQTPKHLITATGQRVTLRCSPRSGDLSVYWYQQSLDQGLQFLIQYYNGEERAKGNILERFSAQQFPDLHSELNLSSLELGDSALYFCASSGSGTTELFFGEGSRLTVL.

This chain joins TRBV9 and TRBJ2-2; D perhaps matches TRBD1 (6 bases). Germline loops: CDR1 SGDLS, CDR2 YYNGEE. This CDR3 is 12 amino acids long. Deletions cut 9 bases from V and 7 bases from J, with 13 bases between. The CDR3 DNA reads TGTGCCACCGGACAGCTGAACGGGGAGCTGTTTTTT. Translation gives CATGQLNGELFF.

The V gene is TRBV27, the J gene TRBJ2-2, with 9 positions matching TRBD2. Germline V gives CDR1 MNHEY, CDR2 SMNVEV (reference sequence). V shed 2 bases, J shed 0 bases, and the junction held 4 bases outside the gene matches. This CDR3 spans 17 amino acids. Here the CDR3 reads CASSLASGDANTGELFF. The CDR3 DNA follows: TGTGCCAGCAGTTTAGCTAGCGGGGACGCGAACACCGGGGAGCTGTTTTTT.

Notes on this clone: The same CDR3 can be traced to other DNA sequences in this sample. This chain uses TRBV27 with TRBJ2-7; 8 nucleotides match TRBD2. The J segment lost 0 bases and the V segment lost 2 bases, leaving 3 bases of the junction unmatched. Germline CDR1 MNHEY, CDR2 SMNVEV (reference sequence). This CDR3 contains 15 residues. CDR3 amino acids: CASSLEAGGSYEQYF. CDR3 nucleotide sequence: TGTGCCAGCAGTTTAGAGGCGGGGGGCTCCTACGAGCAGTACTTC.

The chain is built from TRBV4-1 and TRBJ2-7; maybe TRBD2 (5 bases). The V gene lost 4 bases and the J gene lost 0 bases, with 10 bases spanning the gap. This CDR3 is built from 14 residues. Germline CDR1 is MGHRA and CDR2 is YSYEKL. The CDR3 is CASSPQRNSYEQYF. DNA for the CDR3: TGCGCCAGCAGCCCCCAGCGGAACTCCTACGAGCAGTACTTC.

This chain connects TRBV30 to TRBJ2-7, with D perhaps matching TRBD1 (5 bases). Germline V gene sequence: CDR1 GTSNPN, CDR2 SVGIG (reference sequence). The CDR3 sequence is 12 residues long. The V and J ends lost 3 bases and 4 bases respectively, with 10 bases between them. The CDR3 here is CAWRVRVYEQYF. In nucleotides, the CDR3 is TGTGCCTGGAGGGTCAGGGTATACGAGCAGTACTTC.

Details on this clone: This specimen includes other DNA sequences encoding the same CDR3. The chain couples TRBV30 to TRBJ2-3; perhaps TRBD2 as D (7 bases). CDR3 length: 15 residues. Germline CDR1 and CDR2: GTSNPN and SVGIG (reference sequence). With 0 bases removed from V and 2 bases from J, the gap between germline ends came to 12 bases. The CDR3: CAWSVGGTSTDTQYF. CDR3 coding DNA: TGTGCCTGGAGTGTCGGGGGGACATCCACAGATACGCAGTATTTT.

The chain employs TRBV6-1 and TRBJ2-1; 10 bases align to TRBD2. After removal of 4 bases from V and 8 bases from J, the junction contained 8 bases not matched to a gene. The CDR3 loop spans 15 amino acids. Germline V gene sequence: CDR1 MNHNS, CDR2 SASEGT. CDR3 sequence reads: CASSVLAGGLDEQFF. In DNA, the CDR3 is TGTGCCAGCAGTGTCTTAGCGGGGGGTCTCGATGAGCAGTTCTTC.

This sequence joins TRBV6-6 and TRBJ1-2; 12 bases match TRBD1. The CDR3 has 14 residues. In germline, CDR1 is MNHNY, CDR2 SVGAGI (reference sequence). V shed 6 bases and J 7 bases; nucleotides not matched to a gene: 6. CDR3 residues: CASRTGQGALGYTF. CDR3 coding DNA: TGTGCCAGCAGGACGGGACAGGGGGCGCTTGGCTACACCTTC.

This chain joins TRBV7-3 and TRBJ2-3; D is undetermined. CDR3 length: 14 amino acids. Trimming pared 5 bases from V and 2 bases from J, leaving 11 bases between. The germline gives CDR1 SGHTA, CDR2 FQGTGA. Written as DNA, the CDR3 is TGTGCCAGCAGCCTGGGGTTTTCCACAGATACGCAGTATTTT. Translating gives CASSLGFSTDTQYF. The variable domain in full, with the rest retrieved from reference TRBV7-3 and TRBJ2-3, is GAGVSQTPSNKVTEKGKYVELRCDPISGHTALYWYRQSLGQGPEFLIYFQGTGAADDSGLPNDRFFAVRPEGSVSTLKIQRTERGDSAVYLCASSLGFSTDTQYFGPGTRLTVL.

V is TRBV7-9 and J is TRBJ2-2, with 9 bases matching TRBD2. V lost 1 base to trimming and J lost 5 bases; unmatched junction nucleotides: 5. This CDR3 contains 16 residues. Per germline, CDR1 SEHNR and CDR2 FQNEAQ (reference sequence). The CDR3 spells CASSLVAGVKTGELFF. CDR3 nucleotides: TGTGCCAGCAGCTTAGTAGCGGGAGTGAAAACCGGGGAGCTGTTTTTT. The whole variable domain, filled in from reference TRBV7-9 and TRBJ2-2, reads DTGVSQNPRHKITKRGQNVTFRCDPISEHNRLYWYRQTLGQGPEFLTYFQNEAQLEKSRLLSDRFSAERPKGSFSTLEIQRTEQGDSAMYLCASSLVAGVKTGELFFGEGSRLTVL.

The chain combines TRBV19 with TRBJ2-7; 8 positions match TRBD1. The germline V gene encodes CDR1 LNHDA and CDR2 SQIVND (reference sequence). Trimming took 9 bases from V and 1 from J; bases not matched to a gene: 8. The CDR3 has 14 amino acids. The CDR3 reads CASSRQGLSYEQYF. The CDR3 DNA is TGTGCCAGCAGCAGACAGGGGTTATCCTACGAGCAGTACTTC.